This T cell receptor (beta chain) was sequenced in a study of blood T cell repertoires in COVID-19. Across the whole study: Samples representing acute and convalescent COVID-19 were sourced from the United States, Italy and Spain.

The age range of participants was 18 to 89 years, with residence in some 25 US areas. Two negative PCRs, clearance, or symptom resolution had been documented for recovered Cohort 3 donors. As originally analysed: Amplification from reference gene primers served as the basis for estimated nucleated cell counts. Sequencing used immunoSEQ multiplex PCR; TCRdb keeps in-frame clones, though not all of them. V, J and clone size are those of that table, while D and trimming were read from the DNA. The sample carries 400,000 or so clones, roughly nine tenths recorded once. The ends lost 5 bases at V and 4 bases at J; junction bases unmatched: 9. Germline values: CDR1 SEHNR, CDR2 FQNEAQ (reference sequence). The CDR3 totals 16 residues.

This TCR was sampled from a young man who had recovered from COVID-19. The sample taken for sequencing was PBMCs or T cells enriched from blood (not recorded which). The chain links TRBV7-9 to TRBJ2-7; 12 nucleotides match TRBD2. The CDR3 region is CASSPRLAGDGYEQYF. DNA for the CDR3: TGTGCCAGCAGCCCCAGACTAGCGGGAGATGGTTACGAGCAGTACTTC.